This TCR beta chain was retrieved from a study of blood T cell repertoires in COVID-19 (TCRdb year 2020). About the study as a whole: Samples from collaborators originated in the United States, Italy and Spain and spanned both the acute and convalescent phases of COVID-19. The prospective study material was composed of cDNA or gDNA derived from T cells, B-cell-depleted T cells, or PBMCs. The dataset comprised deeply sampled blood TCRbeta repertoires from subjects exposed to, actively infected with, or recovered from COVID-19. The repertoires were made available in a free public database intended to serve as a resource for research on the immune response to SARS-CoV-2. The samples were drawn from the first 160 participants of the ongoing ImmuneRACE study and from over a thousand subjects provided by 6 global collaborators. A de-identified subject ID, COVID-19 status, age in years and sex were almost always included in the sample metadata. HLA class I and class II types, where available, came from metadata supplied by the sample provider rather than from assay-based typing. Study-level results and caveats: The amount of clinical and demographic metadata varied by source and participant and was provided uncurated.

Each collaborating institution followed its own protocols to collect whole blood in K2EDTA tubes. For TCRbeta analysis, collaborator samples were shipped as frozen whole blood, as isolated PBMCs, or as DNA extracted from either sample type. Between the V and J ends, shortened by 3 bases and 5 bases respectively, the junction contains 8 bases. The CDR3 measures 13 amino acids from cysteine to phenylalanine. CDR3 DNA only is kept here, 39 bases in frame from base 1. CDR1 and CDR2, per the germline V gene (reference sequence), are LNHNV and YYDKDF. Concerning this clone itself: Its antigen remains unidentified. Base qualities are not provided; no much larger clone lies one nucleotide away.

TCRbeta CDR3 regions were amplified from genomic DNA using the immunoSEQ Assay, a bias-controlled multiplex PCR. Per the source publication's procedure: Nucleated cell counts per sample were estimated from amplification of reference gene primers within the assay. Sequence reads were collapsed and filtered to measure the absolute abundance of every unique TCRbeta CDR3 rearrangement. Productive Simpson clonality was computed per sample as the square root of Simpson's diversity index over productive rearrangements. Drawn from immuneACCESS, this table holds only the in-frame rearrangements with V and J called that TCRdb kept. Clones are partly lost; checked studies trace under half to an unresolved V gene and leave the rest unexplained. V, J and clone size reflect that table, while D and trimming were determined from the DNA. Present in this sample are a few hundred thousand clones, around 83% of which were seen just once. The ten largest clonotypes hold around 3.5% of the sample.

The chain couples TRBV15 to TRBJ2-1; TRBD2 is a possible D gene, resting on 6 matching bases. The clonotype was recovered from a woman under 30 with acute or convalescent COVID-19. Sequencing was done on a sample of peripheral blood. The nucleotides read TGTGCCACCAGCAGCACTAGCAACAATGAGCAGTTCTTC. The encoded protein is CATSSTSNNEQFF.